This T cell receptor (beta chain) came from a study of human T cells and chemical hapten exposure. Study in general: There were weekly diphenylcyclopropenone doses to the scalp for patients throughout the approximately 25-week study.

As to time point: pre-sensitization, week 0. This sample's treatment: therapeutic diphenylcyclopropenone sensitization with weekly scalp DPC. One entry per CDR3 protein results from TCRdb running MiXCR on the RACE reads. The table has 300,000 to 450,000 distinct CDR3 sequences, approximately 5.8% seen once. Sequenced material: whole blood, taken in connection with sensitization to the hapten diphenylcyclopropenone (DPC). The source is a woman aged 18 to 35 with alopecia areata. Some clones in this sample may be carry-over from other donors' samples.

The CDR3 region has the DNA TGTGCCAGCACCCGGACTAGCGGGGGCTCCTACGAGCAGTACTTC. This gives the protein CASTRTSGGSYEQYF. This chain joins TRBV6-2 or TRBV6-3 and TRBJ2-7; TRBD2 matches 13 bases. This CDR3 spans 15 amino acids. The germline gives CDR1 MNHEY, CDR2 SVGEGT. With 7 bases clipped from V and 0 bases from J, the junction kept 3 bases outside the gene matches.